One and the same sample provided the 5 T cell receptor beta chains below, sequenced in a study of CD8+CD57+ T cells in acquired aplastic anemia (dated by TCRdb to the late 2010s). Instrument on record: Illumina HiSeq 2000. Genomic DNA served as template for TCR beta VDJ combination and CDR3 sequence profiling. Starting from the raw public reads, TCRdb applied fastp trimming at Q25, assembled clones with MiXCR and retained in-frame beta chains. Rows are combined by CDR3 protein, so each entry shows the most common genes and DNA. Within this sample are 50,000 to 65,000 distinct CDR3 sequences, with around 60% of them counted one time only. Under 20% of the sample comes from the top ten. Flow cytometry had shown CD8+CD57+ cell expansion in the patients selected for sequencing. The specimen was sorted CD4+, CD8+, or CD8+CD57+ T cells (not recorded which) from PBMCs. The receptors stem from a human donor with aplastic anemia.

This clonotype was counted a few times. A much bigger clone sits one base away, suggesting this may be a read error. CDR3 sequence reads: CASNPGPNTEAFF. The CDR3 nucleotides read TGTGCCAGCAATCCCGGGCCGAACACTGAAGCTTTCTTT. The chain is built from TRBV5-6 and TRBJ1-1; D unresolved. V dropped 6 bases and J dropped 1 base, with 10 bases sitting between them. In germline, CDR1 is SGHDT, CDR2 YYEEEE. CDR3 size: 13 residues. Using reference TRBV5-6 and TRBJ1-1 for the parts outside the CDR3, the full variable domain is DAGVTQSPTHLIKTRGQQVTLRCSPKSGHDTVSWYQQALGQGPQFIFQYYEEEERQRGNFPDRFSGHQFPNYSSELNVNALLLGDSALYLCASNPGPNTEAFFGQGTRLTVV.

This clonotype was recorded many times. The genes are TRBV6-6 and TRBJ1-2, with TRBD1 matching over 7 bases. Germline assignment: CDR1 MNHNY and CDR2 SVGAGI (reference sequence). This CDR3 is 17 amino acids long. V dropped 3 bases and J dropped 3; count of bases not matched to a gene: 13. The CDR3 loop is CASSYGGGGGLDYGYTF. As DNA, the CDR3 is TGTGCCAGCAGTTATGGAGGGGGCGGGGGGTTGGACTATGGCTACACCTTC.

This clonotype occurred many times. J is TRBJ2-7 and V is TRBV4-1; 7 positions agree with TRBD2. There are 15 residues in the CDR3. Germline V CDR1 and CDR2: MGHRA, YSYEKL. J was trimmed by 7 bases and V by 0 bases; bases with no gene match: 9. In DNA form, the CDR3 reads TGCGCCAGCAGCCAAGATTTGGGAGGGGAGGGAGAGCAGTACTTC. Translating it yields CASSQDLGGEGEQYF.

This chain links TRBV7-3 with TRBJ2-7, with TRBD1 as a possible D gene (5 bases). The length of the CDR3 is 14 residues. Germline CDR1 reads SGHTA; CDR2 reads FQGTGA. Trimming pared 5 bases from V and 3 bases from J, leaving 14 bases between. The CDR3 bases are TGTGCCAGCAGCCAAACGAGACAGCACTACGAGCAGTACTTC. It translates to CASSQTRQHYEQYF.

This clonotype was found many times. The CDR3 region is CASRLIEGPRIYGYATF. CDR3 DNA sequence: TGTGCCAGCAGATTAATTGAGGGACCTAGGATCTATGGCTACGCCACCTTC. The rearrangement links TRBV6-1 to TRBJ1-2; D possibly corresponds to TRBD1 (5 bases). The CDR3 has 17 amino acids. V lost 6 bases to trimming and J lost 13 bases, with 33 bases between them. CDR1 MNHNS and CDR2 SASEGT come from the germline V gene.